The 14 T cell receptor beta chains in this list originate from one sample, sequenced in a study of blood T cells in healthy people across ages. Next came a second PCR, run for about 7 to 12 cycles, which used a sample-barcoded 5' primer along with a J-beta primer mix. TCRdb reprocessed the 5' RACE reads via MiXCR and lists one record per CDR3 protein. This table holds 1 million or so distinct CDR3 sequences, approximately 25% found once. These data also formed part of another study, on T cells of mothers and their children.

Sequencing was performed on blood. Receptor source: a girl aged 2-10 years in good health.

This chain connects TRBV6-2 or TRBV6-3 to TRBJ2-5; D might be TRBD1 (6 bases). Deletions cut 6 bases from V and 1 base from J, with 15 bases between. CDR1 and CDR2 from the germline V gene are MNHEY and SVGEGT. This CDR3 spans 15 amino acids. The CDR3 protein is CASRASRTVQETQYF. In DNA, the CDR3 is TGTGCCAGCAGGGCTTCCCGGACAGTCCAAGAGACCCAGTACTTC.

This chain links TRBV20-1 with TRBJ2-1, with 7 positions matching TRBD2. The V gene end was trimmed by 4 bases and the J gene end by 6 bases; junction bases not matched to a gene: 6. Germline CDR1 is DFQATT and CDR2 is SNEGSKA (reference sequence). The CDR3 is 13 amino acids. In DNA form, the CDR3 reads TGCAGTGCTACGTGGTCGGGGGGCAATGAGCAGTTCTTC. This codes for CSATWSGGNEQFF.

The chain couples TRBV7-2 to TRBJ1-2; D is possibly TRBD1 (5 bases). V was clipped by 5 bases and J by 5 bases, with 15 bases between them. Per germline, CDR1 SGHTA and CDR2 FQGNSA. There are 14 residues in the CDR3. The CDR3 sequence is CASSPWGGIYGYTF. DNA for the CDR3: TGTGCCAGCAGCCCTTGGGGGGGGATTTATGGCTACACCTTC.

This clonotype was picked up one time. The rearrangement joins TRBV10-3 to TRBJ1-2, with D perhaps matching TRBD1 (6 bases). Germline V gene sequence: CDR1 ENHRY, CDR2 SYGVKD. Trimming shortened V by 3 bases and J by 2 bases, and 13 bases separated the two germline ends. This CDR3 has 15 amino acids. CDR3: CAISDFGGGNYGYTF. As DNA, the CDR3 is TGTGCCATCAGTGACTTCGGGGGCGGGAACTATGGCTACACCTTC.

This chain connects TRBV12-5 to TRBJ2-5, with 7 nucleotides matching TRBD1. This CDR3 contains 14 residues. Trimming removed 6 bases from V and 3 bases from J; junction bases left unmatched: 7. The germline CDR1 and CDR2 sequences are LGHNT and FRNRAP. Here the CDR3 reads CASGSSTGKETQYF. CDR3 DNA sequence: TGTGCTAGTGGGTCGTCGACAGGGAAAGAGACCCAGTACTTC.

This chain connects TRBV7-3 to TRBJ1-6; D gene unclear. The ends were cut back, 5 bases at V and 3 bases at J, with 5 bases in the middle. The CDR3 sequence is 13 residues long. Germline V gives CDR1 SGHTA, CDR2 FQGTGA. In DNA form, the CDR3 reads TGTGCCAGCAGCGTGGACTATAATTCACCCCTCCACTTT. Its protein product is CASSVDYNSPLHF.

The rearrangement joins TRBV24-1 to TRBJ2-5; D is perhaps TRBD1 (7 bases). The CDR3 totals 15 residues. Germline V gene sequence: CDR1 KGHDR, CDR2 SFDVKD. V gave up 5 bases and J gave up 0 bases, with 12 bases separating them. DNA of the CDR3: TGTGCCACCAGTGTCGGCAGGGGGGACCAAGAGACCCAGTACTTC. It encodes CATSVGRGDQETQYF.

The chain links TRBV5-8 to TRBJ2-1, with unresolved D. V shed 0 bases and J shed 6 bases, with 13 bases lying between them. Germline lookup yields CDR1 SGHTS and CDR2 YDEGEE. The CDR3 loop spans 15 amino acids. The chain's CDR3 is CASSLGGGPFNEQFF. CDR3 bases: TGTGCCAGCAGCTTGGGGGGTGGCCCGTTCAATGAGCAGTTCTTC.

This clonotype has just a few counts. The germline gene is not matched at one end of the junction; a read error may be the cause. The rearrangement joins TRBV12-5 to TRBJ1-5; D not resolved. The CDR3 runs 13 residues. Germline values: CDR1 LGHNT, CDR2 FRNRAP. CDR3 DNA: TGCGCTAGTGGTTTGATGAGCAATCAGCCCCAGCATTTT. Translation gives CASGLMSNQPQHF.

This clonotype was detected only a few times. CDR3: CASSPKGTSRGTGNTIYF. CDR3 coding DNA: TGTGCCAGCAGCCCGAAAGGGACGTCCCGCGGAACTGGAAACACCATATATTTT. This rearrangement joins TRBV7-9 to TRBJ1-3; D is possibly TRBD1 (5 bases). Germline CDR1 reads SEHNR; CDR2 reads FQNEAQ (reference sequence). The V end lost 5 bases, the J end lost 2 bases, and 22 bases lay between the germline ends. The CDR3 is 18 amino acids.

This clonotype was detected only a few times. V is TRBV7-6 and J is TRBJ1-1; D is unclear. The V gene lost 5 bases and the J gene lost 1 base, with 8 bases spanning the gap. The CDR3 runs to 13 residues. CDR1 and CDR2 from the germline V gene are SGHVS and FNYEAQ. In DNA, the CDR3 is TGTGCCAGCAGCAGGGAGTCGAACACTGAAGCTTTCTTT. Residues: CASSRESNTEAFF.

This clonotype has just a few counts. CDR3 sequence reads: CASSQDGQDYGYTF. CDR3 nucleotides: TGTGCCAGCAGCCAAGATGGACAGGACTATGGCTACACCTTC. V is TRBV11-3 and J is TRBJ1-2; the match to TRBD1 covers 7 bases. CDR1 is SGHNT and CDR2 is YENEEA in the germline V gene. This CDR3 contains 14 residues. Unmatched junction bases numbered 6, after V lost 5 bases and J lost 3 bases.

The CDR3 coding sequence is TGTGCCAGCAGTTTAGCGCTAACAGATGGCTACACCTTC. This sequence encodes CASSLALTDGYTF. V gene TRBV12-3 or TRBV12-4 combines with J gene TRBJ1-2; no reliable D call. The CDR3 has 13 amino acids. Trimming shortened V by 0 bases and J by 6 bases, and 8 bases separated the two germline ends.

A word on this clonotype: Germline and junction disagree at one end, which may indicate a read error. The J gene is TRBJ2-3, the V gene TRBV12-5; 7 positions agree with TRBD2. This CDR3 spans 15 amino acids. Germline CDR1 LGHNT, CDR2 FRNRAP. The CDR3 nucleotides read TGTGCCAGTGGTTTGGTTCCGGGGGGTACAGATACGCAGTATTTT. It is translated as CASGLVPGGTDTQYF. The whole variable domain, remainder taken from reference TRBV12-5 and TRBJ2-3, is DARVTQTPRHKVTEMGQEVTMRCQPILGHNTVFWYRQTMMQGLELLAYFRNRAPLDDSGMPKDRFSAEMPDATLATLKIQPSEPRDSAVYFCASGLVPGGTDTQYFGPGTRLTVL.